Shown below are 25 T cell receptor beta chains from a single sample sequenced in a study of CD8 T cells in ankylosing spondylitis. Study-wide results and caveats: A motif in TCR beta, a set of several highly homologous variants, appeared characteristic of ankylosing spondylitis blood.

MiXCR was run by TCRdb on the 5' RACE reads, yielding one entry per CDR3 protein. Here the sample spans a few hundred thousand distinct CDR3 sequences, 10% to 15% being singletons. No antigen has been identified for these receptors. The sequenced sample consisted of blood, either unsorted or a sorted T cell fraction (not recorded which). Receptor source: a male donor with ankylosing spondylitis.

This clonotype has only a few counts. The V and J genes are TRBV14 and TRBJ1-4; possibly TRBD1 for D (6 bases). Deletions cut 3 bases from V and 4 bases from J, with 18 bases between. Germline lookup yields CDR1 SGHDN and CDR2 FVKESK. This CDR3 contains 17 residues. The CDR3 loop is CASSQIGPGDFNEKLFF. As DNA, the CDR3 is TGTGCCAGCAGCCAGATCGGACCAGGGGACTTTAATGAAAAACTGTTTTTT.

V gene TRBV28 combines with J gene TRBJ2-1; D remains ambiguous. The V gene lost 6 bases and the J gene lost 5 bases, with 20 bases spanning the gap. The germline gives CDR1 MDHEN, CDR2 SYDVKM. The CDR3 has 16 amino acids. This CDR3 reads CASRIRLAEQHNEQFF. In nucleotides, the CDR3 is TGTGCCAGCAGGATCAGGCTGGCGGAGCAGCACAATGAGCAGTTCTTC.

This clonotype came up a few times. The V call is TRBV20-1, the J call TRBJ1-5, with 10 nucleotides matching TRBD1. Germline CDR1 and CDR2: DFQATT and SNEGSKA (reference sequence). V lost 5 bases and J lost 2; bases outside the gene matches: 12. CDR3 length: 17 residues. The CDR3 is CSAVPGQGFYGNQPQHF. CDR3 nucleotide sequence: TGCAGTGCTGTGCCGGGACAGGGGTTTTATGGCAATCAGCCCCAGCATTTT.

This chain uses TRBV27 with TRBJ2-3, with 9 bases lining up with TRBD2. Germline lookup yields CDR1 MNHEY and CDR2 SMNVEV (reference sequence). The CDR3 spans 15 residues. The ends lost 5 bases at V and 8 bases at J; junction bases unmatched: 11. The CDR3 DNA is TGTGCCAGCAGTAGCCCCCCGGGACTAGCAGCTACGCAGTATTTT. Protein: CASSSPPGLAATQYF.

This clonotype was counted between two and nine times. The J gene is TRBJ2-5, the V gene TRBV19; D gene unclear. The CDR3 runs 14 residues. Trimming shortened V by 6 bases and J by 7 bases, and 18 bases separated the two germline ends. Germline V gene lookup returns CDR1 LNHDA and CDR2 SQIVND (reference sequence). The CDR3 DNA reads as TGTGCCAGTAGCATATCTGGCGGCGTGGTGACCCAGTACTTC. This gives the protein CASSISGGVVTQYF.

A few counts support this clonotype. J is TRBJ2-3 and V is TRBV7-9; tentatively, D is TRBD2 (6 bases). Germline CDR1 and CDR2: SEHNR and FQNEAQ (reference sequence). V lost 2 bases and J lost 2, with 11 bases in between. This CDR3 contains 15 residues. The CDR3 nucleotides are TGTGCCAGCAGCTTATTTGGCGGGACCACAGATACGCAGTATTTT. It yields the protein CASSLFGGTTDTQYF.

The chain combines TRBV6-1 with TRBJ2-2; 8 nucleotides line up with TRBD2. This CDR3 comprises 15 residues. Germline loops: CDR1 MNHNS, CDR2 SASEGT. Trimming cost V 6 bases and J 4 bases; bases outside gene matches: 7. The DNA of the CDR3 is TGTGCCAGCAGGGCCCGGGGGACTAGCACCGGGGAGCTGTTTTTT. Amino acid sequence: CASRARGTSTGELFF.

The chain uses TRBV5-1 and TRBJ2-2; D remains unclear. V was clipped by 4 bases and J by 7 bases, with 8 bases between them. The CDR3 is made up of 12 amino acids. Germline V CDR1 and CDR2: SGHRS, YFSETQ. The CDR3 DNA reads as TGCGCCAGCAGCGAGCCGGGCGGGGAGCTGTTTTTT. As protein: CASSEPGGELFF.

This clonotype was seen a handful of times. The chain uses TRBV5-1 and TRBJ2-5; D is undetermined. V was trimmed by 3 bases and J by 5 bases, leaving 20 bases between them. The CDR3 has 16 amino acids. Per germline, CDR1 SGHRS and CDR2 YFSETQ. The CDR3 DNA reads as TGCGCCAGCAGCTCCCGGGTCTCACCCACGGCGGAGACCCAGTACTTC. Translating gives CASSSRVSPTAETQYF.

This clonotype was detected a few times. CDR3 DNA sequence: TGTGCCAGCAGCCCCCTAACCGGGGTAGAGCAGTTCTTC. Translating it yields CASSPLTGVEQFF. The V gene is TRBV7-2, the J gene TRBJ2-1, with a possible D match to TRBD2 (5 bases). Germline V lookup: CDR1 SGHTA, CDR2 FQGNSA. The V end was cut by 5 bases, the J end by 10 bases, with 15 bases between. The CDR3 has 13 residues.

This clonotype was counted many times. The rearrangement uses TRBV10-3 and TRBJ2-3; D possibly corresponds to TRBD2 (6 bases). The germline V and J ends were trimmed by 2 bases and 1 base, with 13 bases remaining between them. This CDR3 contains 16 residues. Germline-derived CDR1 and CDR2 are ENHRY and SYGVKD. The CDR3 DNA is TGTGCCATCAGTGAGCCGCCGGGACTTGGCACAGATACGCAGTATTTT. Its translation: CAISEPPGLGTDTQYF.

V gene TRBV12-5 combines with J gene TRBJ2-5, with D maybe TRBD2 (6 bases). The germline CDR1 and CDR2 sequences are LGHNT and FRNRAP. V was trimmed by 10 bases and J by 2 bases, leaving 14 bases between them. CDR3 length equals 13 residues. The CDR3 DNA is TGTGCTACCTCCGGGACTCAGCAAGAGACCCAGTACTTC. This codes for CATSGTQQETQYF.

This clonotype was detected ten times or more. The J gene is TRBJ1-1, the V gene TRBV16; perhaps TRBD1 as D (5 bases). Trimming left V 4 bases short and J 4 bases short, with 16 bases between. CDR3 length equals 15 residues. Germline lookup yields CDR1 KGHSY and CDR2 FQNENV. The chain's CDR3 is CASSPLRAGGTEAFF. CDR3 DNA: TGTGCCAGCAGCCCCCTCCGGGCCGGGGGCACTGAAGCTTTCTTT.

The chain uses TRBV3-1 and TRBJ1-2; 10 bases fit TRBD1. The germline V gene has CDR1 LGHDT and CDR2 YNNKEL (reference sequence). CDR3 size: 15 residues. Trimming at V came to 3 bases and at J to 5 bases, leaving 6 bases not matched to a gene. For the CDR3, the DNA is TGTGCCAGCAGCCACGAGGGACAGGGGTGGTATGGCTACACCTTC. Residues: CASSHEGQGWYGYTF.

This clonotype has a handful of counts. The rearrangement links TRBV20-1 to TRBJ2-3, with TRBD2 matching 12 bases. CDR3 length equals 17 residues. Trimming took 5 bases from V and 0 from J; bases not matched to a gene: 9. Germline V gives CDR1 DFQATT, CDR2 SNEGSKA (reference sequence). CDR3 sequence reads: CSAPPLAGGGSTDTQYF. The DNA of the CDR3 is TGCAGTGCTCCCCCCCTAGCGGGAGGGGGTAGCACAGATACGCAGTATTTT.

This clonotype appeared a few times. This sequence joins TRBV20-1 and TRBJ2-1; 9 bases fit TRBD2. V was pared by 0 bases and J by 1 base, with 10 bases of the junction left unmatched. The CDR3 totals 18 residues. Per germline, CDR1 DFQATT and CDR2 SNEGSKA (reference sequence). The CDR3: CSARDPWLAGPSYNEQFF. Written as DNA, the CDR3 is TGCAGTGCTAGAGATCCGTGGCTAGCGGGACCGTCCTACAATGAGCAGTTCTTC.

This clonotype was seen more than once but under ten times. The V call is TRBV18, the J call TRBJ2-3; TRBD1 matches 7 bases. There are 17 residues in the CDR3. The V gene end was trimmed by 1 base and the J gene end by 0 bases; junction bases not matched to a gene: 7. Germline CDR1 reads KGHSH; CDR2 reads LQKENI. DNA of the CDR3: TGTGCCAGCTCACCACAGGCGACAGGGAGAAGCACAGATACGCAGTATTTT. This codes for CASSPQATGRSTDTQYF.

The genes are TRBV2 and TRBJ1-1, with D unclear. The CDR3 spans 13 residues. Trimming cost V 4 bases and J 1 base, with 7 bases left between them. Germline V gene sequence: CDR1 SNHLY, CDR2 FYNNEI. CDR3 bases: TGTGCCAGCAGTGTCTACGGGAACACTGAAGCTTTCTTT. Translated: CASSVYGNTEAFF.

The rearrangement uses TRBV20-1 and TRBJ1-6; D may be TRBD1 (5 bases). Trimming pared 8 bases from V and 10 bases from J, leaving 21 bases between. The CDR3 is 14 residues long. Germline CDR1 DFQATT, CDR2 SNEGSKA (reference sequence). DNA for the CDR3: TGCAGTTCTAAAGCCGGGACTGAGCTCTCACCCCTCCACTTT. Translating gives CSSKAGTELSPLHF.

The chain uses TRBV11-3 and TRBJ2-1, with 12 positions matching TRBD2. Germline V CDR1 and CDR2: SGHNT, YENEEA. The ends lost 8 bases at V and 8 bases at J; junction bases unmatched: 10. This CDR3 comprises 15 residues. The DNA of the CDR3 is TGTGCCAGCGGGACTACGACTAGCGGGAGTTATGAGCAGTTCTTC. Protein sequence: CASGTTTSGSYEQFF.

This clonotype was detected ten times or more. The chain has TRBV5-1 and TRBJ2-1; 9 bases line up with TRBD2. This CDR3 has 17 amino acids. Germline-derived CDR1 and CDR2 are SGHRS and YFSETQ. Unmatched junction bases numbered 8, after V lost 0 bases and J lost 4 bases. The CDR3: CASSLVPPTSGYNEQFF. The CDR3, as DNA: TGCGCCAGCAGCTTGGTGCCCCCGACTAGCGGTTACAATGAGCAGTTCTTC.

This chain uses TRBV3-1 with TRBJ2-6, with TRBD1 identical over 9 bases. The V segment lost 0 bases and the J segment 4 bases; nucleotides outside the gene matches: 13. Germline V gene sequence: CDR1 LGHDT, CDR2 YNNKEL (reference sequence). The CDR3 has 20 amino acids. CDR3 nucleotides: TGTGCCAGCAGCCAAGAGTGGGATTGGACAGGGGAAAACGGGGCCAACGTCCTGACTTTC. Protein: CASSQEWDWTGENGANVLTF.

This clonotype was observed a handful of times. The chain employs TRBV4-2 and TRBJ2-2; D is unresolved. Deletions cut 0 bases from V and 3 bases from J, with 5 bases between. Germline V gene lookup returns CDR1 LGHNA and CDR2 YNFKEQ. The CDR3 totals 14 residues. CDR3: CASSQDGHTGELFF. The CDR3 coding sequence is TGTGCCAGCAGCCAAGATGGGCACACCGGGGAGCTGTTTTTT.

This clonotype has a handful of counts. The chain uses TRBV20-1 and TRBJ2-7; D is tentatively TRBD1 or TRBD2 (5 bases each). V was trimmed by 1 base and J by 0 bases, leaving 13 bases between them. The CDR3 runs to 15 residues. Germline V gene data show CDR1 as DFQATT and CDR2 as SNEGSKA (reference sequence). CDR3 in amino acids: CSARAGAVSSYEQYF. CDR3 in DNA: TGCAGTGCTAGAGCCGGGGCAGTAAGCTCCTACGAGCAGTACTTC.

This chain uses TRBV20-1 with TRBJ2-3, with D perhaps TRBD1 or TRBD2 (6 bases each). There are 14 residues in the CDR3. Trimming removed 0 bases from V and 6 bases from J, with 13 bases in between. Germline V lookup: CDR1 DFQATT, CDR2 SNEGSKA (reference sequence). The CDR3 nucleotides read TGCAGTGCTAGAGATTGGGGGGCGGTGGATACGCAGTATTTT. This gives the protein CSARDWGAVDTQYF.